This T cell receptor beta chain was sequenced for a study of cytomegalovirus exposure and HLA in healthy donors. Study findings and constraints: Rarity characterized most TCR sequences, yet some public TCRs appeared in many donors. Associated with cytomegalovirus, according to the listing, were 164 TCR beta chains.

Germline loops: CDR1 MNHNS, CDR2 SASEGT. Trimming removed 4 bases from V and 4 bases from J, with 17 bases in between. This CDR3 contains 15 residues. Assay: immunoSEQ multiplex PCR; the TCRdb copy retains only in-frame clones and omits some. The sample includes more than 100,000 clones, around nine tenths of them seen just once. Comment on this clone: Its antigen remains unknown.

The chain has TRBV6-1 and TRBJ2-7, with D possibly matching TRBD1 (5 bases). Material for sequencing was PBMCs. This TCR was recovered from a woman under 30 in good health and CMV-seropositive. The CDR3 nucleotides read TGTGCCAGCAGTGTCCCCAGGGTTGGTGGATACGAGCAGTACTTC. Protein product: CASSVPRVGGYEQYF.